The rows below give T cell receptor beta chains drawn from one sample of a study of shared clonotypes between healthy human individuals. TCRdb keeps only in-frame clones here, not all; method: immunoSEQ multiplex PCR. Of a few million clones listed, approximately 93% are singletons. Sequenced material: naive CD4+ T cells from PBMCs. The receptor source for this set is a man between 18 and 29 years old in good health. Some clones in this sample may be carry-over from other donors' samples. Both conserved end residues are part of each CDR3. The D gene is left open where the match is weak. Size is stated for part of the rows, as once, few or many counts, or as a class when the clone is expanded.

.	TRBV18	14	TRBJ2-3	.	CASSPAATTDTQYF	TGTGCCAGCTCACCTGCCGCCACCACAGATACGCAGTATTTT
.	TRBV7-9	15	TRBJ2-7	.	CASSLVQGVGYEQYF	TGTGCCAGCAGCTTAGTTCAGGGAGTAGGCTACGAGCAGTACTTC
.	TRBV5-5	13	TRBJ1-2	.	CASSLAGSYGYTF	TGTGCCAGCAGCTTGGCAGGGTCCTATGGCTACACCTTC
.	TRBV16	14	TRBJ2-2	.	CASSQSSPTGELFF	TGTGCCAGCAGCCAATCGTCCCCCACCGGGGAGCTGTTTTTT
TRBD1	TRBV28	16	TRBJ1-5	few	CASSPTTGGVSQPQHF	TGTGCCAGCAGTCCCACGACAGGGGGCGTTTCTCAGCCCCAGCATTTT
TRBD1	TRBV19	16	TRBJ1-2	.	CASSPRGQGFNYGYTF	TGTGCCAGTAGTCCAAGGGGACAGGGGTTCAACTATGGCTACACCTTC
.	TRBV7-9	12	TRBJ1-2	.	CASSLADWGYTF	TGTGCCAGCAGCTTAGCGGACTGGGGCTACACCTTC
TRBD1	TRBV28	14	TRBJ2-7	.	CASSTATGYHEQYF	TGTGCCAGCAGTACGGCGACAGGGTACCACGAGCAGTACTTC
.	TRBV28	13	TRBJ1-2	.	CACRQDANYGYTF	TGTGCCTGCAGACAGGACGCTAACTATGGCTACACCTTC
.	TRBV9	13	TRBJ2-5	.	CASSVQIQETQYF	TGTGCCAGCAGCGTACAGATCCAAGAGACCCAGTACTTC
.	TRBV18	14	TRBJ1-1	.	CASSKQGRNTEAFF	TGTGCCAGCTCAAAACAGGGCCGGAACACTGAAGCTTTCTTT
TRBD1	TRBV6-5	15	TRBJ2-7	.	CASSYRDRGGYEQYF	TGTGCCAGCAGTTACCGGGACAGGGGGGGCTACGAGCAGTACTTC
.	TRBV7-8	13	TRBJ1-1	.	CASSLLSNTEAFF	TGTGCCAGCAGCTTATTATCGAACACTGAAGCTTTCTTT
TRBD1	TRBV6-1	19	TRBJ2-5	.	CASSEDRVTFSARQETQYF	TGTGCCAGCAGTGAGGACAGGGTGACATTCTCGGCACGCCAAGAGACCCAGTACTTC
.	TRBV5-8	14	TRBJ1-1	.	CASSWRRGNTEAFF	TGTGCCAGCAGCTGGAGGAGGGGGAACACTGAAGCTTTCTTT
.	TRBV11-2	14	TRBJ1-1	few	CASSTGRSNTEAFF	TGTGCCAGCAGCACCGGGAGGTCGAACACTGAAGCTTTCTTT
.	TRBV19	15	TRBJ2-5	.	CASSIPRQGRETQYF	TGTGCCAGTAGTATCCCGCGGCAGGGCAGAGAGACCCAGTACTTC
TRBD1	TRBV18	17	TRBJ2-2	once	CASSPRTGAAETGELFF	TGTGCCAGCTCACCGAGGACAGGGGCCGCGGAGACCGGGGAGCTGTTTTTT
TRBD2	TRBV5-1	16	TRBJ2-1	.	CASSRTSGNTYNEQFF	TGCGCCAGCAGCCGGACTAGCGGGAATACCTACAATGAGCAGTTCTTC
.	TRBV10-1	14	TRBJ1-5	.	CASSEGQPNQPQHF	TGCGCCAGCAGTGAGGGTCAGCCTAATCAGCCCCAGCATTTT
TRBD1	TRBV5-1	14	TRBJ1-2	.	CASSLEGADYGYTF	TGCGCCAGCAGCTTGGAGGGGGCTGACTATGGCTACACCTTC
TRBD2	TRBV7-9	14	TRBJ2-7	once	CASNRLAGGFEQYF	TGTGCCAGCAACCGACTAGCGGGAGGGTTCGAGCAGTACTTC
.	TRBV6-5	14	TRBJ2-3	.	CASSRKTIRDLEYF	TGTGCCAGCAGTCGCAAGACAATCCGGGACTTGGAGTATTTT
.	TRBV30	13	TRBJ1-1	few	CAWRQRGGTEAFF	TGTGCCTGGAGGCAGAGGGGGGGCACTGAAGCTTTCTTT
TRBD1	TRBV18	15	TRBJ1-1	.	CASSPRGQSNTEAFF	TGTGCCAGCTCACCACGGGGACAGTCGAACACTGAAGCTTTCTTT
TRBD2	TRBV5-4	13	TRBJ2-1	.	CASPGTSYNEQFF	TGTGCCAGCCCCGGGACTAGCTACAATGAGCAGTTCTTC
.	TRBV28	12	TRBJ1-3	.	CASSLLEHTIYF	TGTGCCAGCAGCCTCCTCGAGCACACCATATATTTT
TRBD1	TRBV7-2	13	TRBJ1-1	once	CASSQTGSTEAFF	TGTGCCAGCAGCCAGACAGGGAGCACTGAAGCTTTCTTT
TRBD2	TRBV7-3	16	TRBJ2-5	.	CASSPRGGPGGETQYF	TGTGCCAGCAGCCCCCGCGGGGGGCCCGGTGGGGAGACCCAGTACTTC
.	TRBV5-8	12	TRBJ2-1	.	CASSLTNNEQFF	TGTGCCAGCAGCCTGACCAACAATGAGCAGTTCTTC
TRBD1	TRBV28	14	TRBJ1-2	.	CASSLRGGWGGYTF	TGTGCCAGCAGTTTAAGAGGGGGCTGGGGCGGCTACACCTTC
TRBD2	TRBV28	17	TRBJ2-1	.	CASSHYRLAGVYNEQFF	TGTGCCAGCAGTCATTACCGACTAGCGGGAGTTTATAATGAGCAGTTCTTC
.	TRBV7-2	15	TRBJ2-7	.	CASSSRGPGAYEQYF	TGTGCCAGCAGCAGCCGGGGCCCTGGGGCCTACGAGCAGTACTTC
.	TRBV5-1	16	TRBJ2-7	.	CASSWGSGRPLREQYF	TGCGCCAGCAGCTGGGGCTCGGGACGGCCCCTACGCGAGCAGTACTTC
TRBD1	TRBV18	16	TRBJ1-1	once	CASSPGQGGPNTEAFF	TGTGCCAGCTCACCGGGGCAGGGGGGGCCGAACACTGAAGCTTTCTTT